This T cell receptor (beta chain) stems from a study of T cells in Graves' hyperthyroidism and ophthalmopathy. Looked up from germline, CDR1 is WSHSY and CDR2 is SAAADI. J lost 6 bases, V lost 7 bases, and 6 bases had no gene match. The CDR3 loop spans 13 amino acids. This clonotype was observed a handful of times. Its matching antigen is unknown. Active moderate-to-severe ophthalmopathy, Clinical Activity Score at least 3, NOSPECS at least 4, under 3 months' duration. Each diagnosis was grounded in clinical symptoms, serum thyroxine and TRAb, thyroid ultrasound, and orbital computed tomography. It was RNA transcripts that yielded the amplified TCR beta CDR3 regions. A first-round RT-PCR of the TCR CDR3 used the HTBI primer set. From the multiplex PCR reads, TCRdb called clonotypes with MiXCR, one entry per CDR3 protein. The repertoire holds about 600,000 distinct CDR3 sequences, with about 14% as singletons.

General observations from the study: Most thyroid clonotypes expanded above 0.001 appeared in blood too.

The J gene is TRBJ2-1, the V gene TRBV10-2; TRBD2 matches at 7 bases. The source material was blood. This TCR derives from a woman between 18 and 29 years old with Graves' ophthalmopathy. The CDR3 region has the DNA TGCGCCAGCATTCCGGGAGGAGGCAATGAGCAGTTCTTC. It specifies CASIPGGGNEQFF.